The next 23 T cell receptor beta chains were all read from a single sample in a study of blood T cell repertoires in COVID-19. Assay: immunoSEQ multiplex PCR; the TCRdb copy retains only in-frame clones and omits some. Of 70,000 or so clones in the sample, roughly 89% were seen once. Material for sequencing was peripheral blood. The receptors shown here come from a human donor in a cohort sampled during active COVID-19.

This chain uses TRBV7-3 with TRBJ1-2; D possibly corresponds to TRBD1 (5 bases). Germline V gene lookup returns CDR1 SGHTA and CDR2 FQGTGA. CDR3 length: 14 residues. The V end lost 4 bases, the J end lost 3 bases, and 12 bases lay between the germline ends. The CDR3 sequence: CASSWGGQDYGYTF. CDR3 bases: TGTGCCAGCAGCTGGGGAGGACAAGACTATGGCTACACCTTC.

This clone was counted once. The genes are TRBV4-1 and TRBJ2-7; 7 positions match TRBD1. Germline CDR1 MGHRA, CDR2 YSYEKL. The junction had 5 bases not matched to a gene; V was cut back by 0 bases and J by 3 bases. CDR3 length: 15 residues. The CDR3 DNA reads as TGCGCCAGCAGCCAAGATGGCCGGGACAGCTACGAGCAGTACTTC. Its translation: CASSQDGRDSYEQYF.

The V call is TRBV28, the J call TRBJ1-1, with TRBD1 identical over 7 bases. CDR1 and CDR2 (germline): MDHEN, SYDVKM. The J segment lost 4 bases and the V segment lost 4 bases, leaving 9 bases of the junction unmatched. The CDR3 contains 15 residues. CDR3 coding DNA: TGTGCCAGCAGTTCGGCAGGGGGGTCGGTCACTGAAGCTTTCTTT. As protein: CASSSAGGSVTEAFF.

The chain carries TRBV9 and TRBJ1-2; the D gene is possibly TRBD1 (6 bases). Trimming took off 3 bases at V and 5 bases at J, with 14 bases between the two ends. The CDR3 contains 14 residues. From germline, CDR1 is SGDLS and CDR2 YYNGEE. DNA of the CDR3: TGTGCCAGCAGCGGGGTGGGCCAGGGGTATGGCTACACCTTC. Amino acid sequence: CASSGVGQGYGYTF. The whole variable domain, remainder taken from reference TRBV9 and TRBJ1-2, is DSGVTQTPKHLITATGQRVTLRCSPRSGDLSVYWYQQSLDQGLQFLIQYYNGEERAKGNILERFSAQQFPDLHSELNLSSLELGDSALYFCASSGVGQGYGYTFGSGTRLTVV.

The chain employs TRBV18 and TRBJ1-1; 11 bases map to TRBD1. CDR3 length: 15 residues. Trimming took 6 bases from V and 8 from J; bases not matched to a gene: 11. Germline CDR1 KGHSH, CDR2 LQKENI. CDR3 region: CASSRGGTGGEEAFF. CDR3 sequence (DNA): TGTGCCAGCTCGCGAGGAGGGACAGGGGGTGAAGAAGCTTTCTTT.

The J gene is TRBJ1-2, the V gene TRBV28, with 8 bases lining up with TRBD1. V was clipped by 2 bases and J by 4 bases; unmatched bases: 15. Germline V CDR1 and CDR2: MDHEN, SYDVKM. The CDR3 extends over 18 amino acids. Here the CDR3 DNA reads TGTGCCAGCAGTTTAGTTCGGCAGGGGGCGTCGAGTATCTATGGCTACACCTTC. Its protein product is CASSLVRQGASSIYGYTF.

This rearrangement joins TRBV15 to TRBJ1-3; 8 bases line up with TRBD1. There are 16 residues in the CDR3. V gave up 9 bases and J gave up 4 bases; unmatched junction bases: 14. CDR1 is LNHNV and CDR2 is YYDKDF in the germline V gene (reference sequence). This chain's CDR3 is CATGRDRRADGNTIYF. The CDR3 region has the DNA TGTGCCACAGGAAGGGACAGGAGGGCGGACGGAAACACCATATATTTT.

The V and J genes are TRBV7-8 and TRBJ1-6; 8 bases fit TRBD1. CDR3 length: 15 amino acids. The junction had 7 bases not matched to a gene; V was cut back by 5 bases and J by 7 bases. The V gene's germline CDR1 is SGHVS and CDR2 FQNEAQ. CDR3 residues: CASSPQGAGNSPLHF. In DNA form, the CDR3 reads TGTGCCAGCAGCCCCCAGGGGGCGGGAAATTCACCCCTCCACTTT.

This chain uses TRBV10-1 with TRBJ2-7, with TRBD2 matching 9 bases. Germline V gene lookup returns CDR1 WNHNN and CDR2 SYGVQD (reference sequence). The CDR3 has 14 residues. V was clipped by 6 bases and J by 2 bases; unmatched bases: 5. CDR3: CASSETSGPYEQYF. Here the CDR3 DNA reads TGCGCCAGCAGCGAGACTAGCGGACCCTACGAGCAGTACTTC.

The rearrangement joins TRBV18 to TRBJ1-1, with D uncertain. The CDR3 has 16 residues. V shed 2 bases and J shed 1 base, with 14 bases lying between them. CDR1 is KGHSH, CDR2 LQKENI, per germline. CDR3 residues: CASSPAVGGTNTEAFF. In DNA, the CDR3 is TGTGCCAGCTCACCAGCTGTTGGCGGTACGAACACTGAAGCTTTCTTT.

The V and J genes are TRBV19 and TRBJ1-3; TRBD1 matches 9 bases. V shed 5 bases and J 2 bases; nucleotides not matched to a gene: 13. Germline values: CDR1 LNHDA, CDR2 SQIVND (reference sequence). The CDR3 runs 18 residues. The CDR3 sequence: CASSLRSTGQGTGNTIYF. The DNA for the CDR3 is TGTGCCAGTAGTCTCCGGTCCACCGGACAGGGGACTGGAAACACCATATATTTT.

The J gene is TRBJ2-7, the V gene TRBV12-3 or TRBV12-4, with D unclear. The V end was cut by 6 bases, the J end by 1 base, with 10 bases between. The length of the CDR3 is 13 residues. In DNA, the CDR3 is TGTGCCAGCAGCATATACGGGTCCTACGAGCAGTACTTC. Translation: CASSIYGSYEQYF.

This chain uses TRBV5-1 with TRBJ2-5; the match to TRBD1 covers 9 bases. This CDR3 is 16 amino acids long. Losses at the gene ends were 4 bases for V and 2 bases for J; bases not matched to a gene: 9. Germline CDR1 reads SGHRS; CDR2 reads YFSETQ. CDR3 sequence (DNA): TGCGCCAGCAGCCTTAGGACAGGGGTGGGACAAGAGACCCAGTACTTC. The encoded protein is CASSLRTGVGQETQYF.

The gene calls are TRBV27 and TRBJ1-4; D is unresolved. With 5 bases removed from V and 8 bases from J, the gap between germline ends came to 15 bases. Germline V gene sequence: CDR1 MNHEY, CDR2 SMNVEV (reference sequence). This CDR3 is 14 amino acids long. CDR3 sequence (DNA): TGTGCCAGCAGTCCGAGATTATATGAAGAAAAACTGTTTTTT. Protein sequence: CASSPRLYEEKLFF.

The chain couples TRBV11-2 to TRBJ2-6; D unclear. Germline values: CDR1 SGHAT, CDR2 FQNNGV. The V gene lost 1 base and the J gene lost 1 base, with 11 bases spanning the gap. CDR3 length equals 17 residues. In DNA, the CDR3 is TGTGCCAGCAGCTTAGTAGTCTTGAAGTCTGGGGCCAACGTCCTGACTTTC. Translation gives CASSLVVLKSGANVLTF.

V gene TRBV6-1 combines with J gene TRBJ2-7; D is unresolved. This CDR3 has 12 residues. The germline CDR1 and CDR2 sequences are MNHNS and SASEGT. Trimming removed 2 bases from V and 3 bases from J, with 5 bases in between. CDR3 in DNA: TGTGCCAGCAGTGAATCGTTCTACGAGCAGTACTTC. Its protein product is CASSESFYEQYF.

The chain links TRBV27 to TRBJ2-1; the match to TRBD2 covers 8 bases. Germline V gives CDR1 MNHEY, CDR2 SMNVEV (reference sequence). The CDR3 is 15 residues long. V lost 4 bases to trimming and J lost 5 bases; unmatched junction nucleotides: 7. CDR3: CASSYSGSLNNEQFF. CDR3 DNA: TGTGCCAGCAGTTACAGCGGGAGCCTAAACAATGAGCAGTTCTTC.

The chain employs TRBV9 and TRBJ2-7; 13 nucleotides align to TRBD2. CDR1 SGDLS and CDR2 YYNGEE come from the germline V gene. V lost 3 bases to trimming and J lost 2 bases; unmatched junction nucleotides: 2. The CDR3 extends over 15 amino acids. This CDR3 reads CASSATSGGAYEQYF. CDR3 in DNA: TGTGCCAGCAGCGCAACTAGCGGGGGGGCCTACGAGCAGTACTTC. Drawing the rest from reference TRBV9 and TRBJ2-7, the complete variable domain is DSGVTQTPKHLITATGQRVTLRCSPRSGDLSVYWYQQSLDQGLQFLIQYYNGEERAKGNILERFSAQQFPDLHSELNLSSLELGDSALYFCASSATSGGAYEQYFGPGTRLTVT.

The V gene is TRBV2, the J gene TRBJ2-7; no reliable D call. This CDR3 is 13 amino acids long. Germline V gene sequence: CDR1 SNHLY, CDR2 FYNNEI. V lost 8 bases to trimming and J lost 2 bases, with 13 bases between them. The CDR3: CASGAVETYEQYF. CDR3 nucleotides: TGTGCCAGCGGAGCTGTGGAAACCTACGAGCAGTACTTC. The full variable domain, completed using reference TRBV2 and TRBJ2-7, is EPEVTQTPSHQVTQMGQEVILRCVPISNHLYFYWYRQILGQKVEFLVSFYNNEISEKSEIFDDQFSVERPDGSNFTLKIRSTKLEDSAMYFCASGAVETYEQYFGPGTRLTVT.

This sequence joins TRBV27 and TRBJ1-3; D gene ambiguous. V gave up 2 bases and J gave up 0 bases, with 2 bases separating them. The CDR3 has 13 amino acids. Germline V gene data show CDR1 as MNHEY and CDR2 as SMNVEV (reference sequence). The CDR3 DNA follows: TGTGCCAGCAGTTTACTCTCTGGAAACACCATATATTTT. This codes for CASSLLSGNTIYF.

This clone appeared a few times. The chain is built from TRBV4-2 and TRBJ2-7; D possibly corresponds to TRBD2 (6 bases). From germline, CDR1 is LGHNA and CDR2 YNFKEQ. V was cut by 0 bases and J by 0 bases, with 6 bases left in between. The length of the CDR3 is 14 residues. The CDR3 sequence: CASSQETSSYEQYF. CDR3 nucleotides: TGTGCCAGCAGCCAAGAGACTAGCTCCTACGAGCAGTACTTC.

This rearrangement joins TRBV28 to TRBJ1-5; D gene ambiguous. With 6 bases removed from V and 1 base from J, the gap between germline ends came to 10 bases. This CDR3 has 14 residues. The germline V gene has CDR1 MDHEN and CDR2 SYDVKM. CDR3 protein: CASRVWESNQPQHF. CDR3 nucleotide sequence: TGTGCCAGCAGAGTCTGGGAGAGCAATCAGCCCCAGCATTTT.

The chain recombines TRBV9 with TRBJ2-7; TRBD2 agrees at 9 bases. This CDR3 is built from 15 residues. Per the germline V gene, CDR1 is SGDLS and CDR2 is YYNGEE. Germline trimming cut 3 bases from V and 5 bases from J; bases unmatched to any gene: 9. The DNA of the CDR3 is TGTGCCAGCAGCGGTAGCGGGGGTGCTCCAGACGAGCAGTACTTC. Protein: CASSGSGGAPDEQYF.